This TCR beta chain emerged from a study of regulatory T cells in long-lasting Graves disease. Losses at the gene ends were 0 bases for V and 2 bases for J; bases not matched to a gene: 16. The CDR3 is 21 residues long. Libraries of TCR beta came from iRepertoire HTBI primers plus Arm-PCR of CDR3 regions. TCRdb re-derived calls from the multiplex PCR reads in MiXCR, one entry per CDR3 protein. The table lists over 500,000 distinct CDR3 sequences, around 16% of them singletons, with 12% in the top ten. Sample time point: newly diagnosed GD, antithyroid drugs for less than 3 months. The TCR library was made from RNA that had been extracted from PBMCs in TRIzol. General study points: Patients with persistent disease showed a bias toward TRBV28, TRBJ1-2 and TRBJ2-5.

This clonotype was seen only a few times. Its antigen is currently unknown. A further study also used this sample, focusing on T cells in Graves' hyperthyroidism and ophthalmopathy. From that report: The authors deemed Graves' hyperthyroidism stable absent ophthalmopathy progression within 18 months. HTBI primers were the set used in a first-round RT-PCR of the TCR CDR3.

The chain has TRBV12-3 or TRBV12-4 and TRBJ2-3, with 11 nucleotides matching TRBD2. The origin of this receptor is a man between 18 and 29 years old with Graves disease. The specimen comprised peripheral blood mononuclear cells (PBMCs), sampled at new diagnosis, from a patient treated with antithyroid drugs. This CDR3 is CASSLAAYHTSGSPPTDTQYF. The DNA of the CDR3 is TGTGCCAGCAGTTTAGCGGCGTACCACACTAGCGGGAGCCCCCCCACAGATACGCAGTATTTT.